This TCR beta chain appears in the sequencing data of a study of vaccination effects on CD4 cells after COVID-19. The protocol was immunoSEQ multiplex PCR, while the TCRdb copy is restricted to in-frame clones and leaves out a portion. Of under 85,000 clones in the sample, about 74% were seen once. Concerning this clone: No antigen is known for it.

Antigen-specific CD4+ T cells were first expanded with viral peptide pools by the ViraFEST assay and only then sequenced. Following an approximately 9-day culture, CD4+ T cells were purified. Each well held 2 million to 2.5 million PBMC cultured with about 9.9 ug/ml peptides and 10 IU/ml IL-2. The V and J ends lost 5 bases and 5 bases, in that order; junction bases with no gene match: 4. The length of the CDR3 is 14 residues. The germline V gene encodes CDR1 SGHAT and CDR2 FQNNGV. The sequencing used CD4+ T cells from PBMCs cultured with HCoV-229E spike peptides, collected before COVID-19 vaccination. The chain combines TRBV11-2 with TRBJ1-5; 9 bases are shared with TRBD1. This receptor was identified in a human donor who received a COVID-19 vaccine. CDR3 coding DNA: TGTGCCAGCAGCGTAAGGACAGGGGATCAGCCCCAGCATTTT. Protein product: CASSVRTGDQPQHF.